This T cell receptor (beta chain) was captured by sequencing in a study of early T cells in non-severe SARS-CoV-2 infection. In the study overall: Investigators sequenced bulk RNA drawn from unsorted whole blood, and chains remained unpaired. Study observations and caveats: Database matching using VDJdb favored anti-spike CD8 responses, with private and CD4 specificities left missing.

Unique molecular identifiers were attached to individual cDNA molecules. TCRdb re-derived calls from the 5' RACE reads in MiXCR, one entry per CDR3 protein. Of about 110,000 distinct CDR3 sequences in the sample, roughly an eighth were seen once. A word on this clonotype: Its cognate antigen is unknown.

Trimming stripped 4 bases from V and 5 bases from J, with 15 bases between. From germline, CDR1 is SGDLS and CDR2 YYNGEE. The CDR3 length is 14 residues. The V gene is TRBV9, the J gene TRBJ1-1; D not certain. This receptor was identified in an adult who was a healthcare worker with PCR-confirmed SARS-CoV-2 infection or an uninfected control (not recorded which). Material: whole blood. CDR3 in amino acids: CASSPQGLLTEAFF. The CDR3 DNA reads TGTGCCAGCAGCCCTCAAGGACTTTTGACTGAAGCTTTCTTT.